These 22 T cell receptor beta chains originate from one sample sequenced in a study of PD-1 blockade in classical Hodgkin lymphoma. Exposure to brentuximab vedotin varied, and each patient had relapsed following autologous stem cell transplantation. Measured with immunoSEQ multiplex PCR; TCRdb has only the in-frame clones, and not every one. The sample has about 16,000 clones; around 61% are singletons. The sequenced sample was peripheral blood mononuclear cells (PBMCs), obtained at baseline. These receptors all stem from a human donor with classical Hodgkin lymphoma.

The chain employs TRBV28 and TRBJ2-3, with D unclear. This CDR3 spans 16 amino acids. CDR1 is MDHEN and CDR2 is SYDVKM in the germline V gene. V lost 3 bases, J lost 0 bases, and 13 bases lay in between. CDR3 DNA sequence: TGTGCCAGCAGTTTCAAGCCATGGGCTAGCACAGATACGCAGTATTTT. Residues: CASSFKPWASTDTQYF.

This rearrangement joins TRBV5-1 to TRBJ1-1; 8 bases line up with TRBD1. The length of the CDR3 is 15 residues. The germline CDR1 and CDR2 sequences are SGHRS and YFSETQ. Germline trimming cut 3 bases from V and 3 bases from J; bases unmatched to any gene: 7. CDR3 in DNA: TGCGCCAGCAGCTACCGACAGGGGAGGGACACTGAAGCTTTCTTT. Its protein product is CASSYRQGRDTEAFF. Using reference TRBV5-1 and TRBJ1-1 for the parts outside the CDR3, the full variable domain is KAGVTQTPRYLIKTRGQQVTLSCSPISGHRSVSWYQQTPGQGLQFLFEYFSETQRNKGNFPGRFSGRQFSNSRSEMNVSTLELGDSALYLCASSYRQGRDTEAFFGQGTRLTVV.

The rearrangement joins TRBV13 to TRBJ2-7; the D is unclear. Trimming removed 3 bases at V and 6 bases at J, with 12 bases between. Germline V gene data show CDR1 as PRHDT and CDR2 as FYEKMQ (reference sequence). The CDR3 runs to 13 residues. The CDR3 nucleotides are TGTGCCAGCAGCTTGGCCGGTATTAGCGAGCAGTACTTC. Amino acid sequence: CASSLAGISEQYF.

The V gene is TRBV7-3, the J gene TRBJ2-7; no clear D gene. Germline CDR1 SGHTA, CDR2 FQGTGA. V shed 5 bases and J shed 1 base, with 9 bases lying between them. The CDR3 has 13 amino acids. The CDR3 is CASSPLGSYEQYF. For the CDR3, the DNA is TGTGCCAGCAGCCCTCTAGGGTCCTACGAGCAGTACTTC.

In nucleotides, the CDR3 is TGTGCCAGCAGCACCCGGGGCCCCTACGAGCAGTACTTC. It codes for CASSTRGPYEQYF. The gene calls are TRBV7-9 and TRBJ2-7; D could derive from TRBD1 or TRBD2 (5 bases each). V lost 5 bases to trimming and J lost 2 bases, with 10 bases between them. This CDR3 region has 13 residues. The germline V gene has CDR1 SEHNR and CDR2 FQNEAQ (reference sequence).

The V gene is TRBV4-1, the J gene TRBJ2-3, with D uncertain. CDR3 length equals 15 residues. The V gene's germline CDR1 is MGHRA and CDR2 YSYEKL. V was trimmed by 0 bases and J by 3 bases, leaving 10 bases between them. CDR3 region: CASSQDGLGTDTQYF. The CDR3 DNA is TGCGCCAGCAGCCAAGACGGGTTAGGAACAGATACGCAGTATTTT.

The chain recombines TRBV11-2 with TRBJ2-3; possible D gene TRBD2, 5 bases. The CDR3 sequence is 15 residues long. Trimming shortened V by 3 bases and J by 5 bases, and 15 bases separated the two germline ends. Looked up from germline, CDR1 is SGHAT and CDR2 is FQNNGV. CDR3 sequence: CASSFYANGVDTQYF. CDR3 sequence (DNA): TGTGCCAGCAGCTTCTACGCGAACGGGGTAGATACGCAGTATTTT.

This clone was counted a single time. The V call is TRBV29-1, the J call TRBJ2-1, with 7 bases that match TRBD2. The germline V gene has CDR1 SQVTM and CDR2 ANQGSEA. The CDR3 covers 14 residues. V lost 7 bases, J lost 4 bases, and 10 bases stayed unmatched. The CDR3 DNA is TGCAGCGGGGAGACTAGCCTAGAATACAATGAGCAGTTCTTC. Amino acid sequence: CSGETSLEYNEQFF.

The gene calls are TRBV6-1 and TRBJ1-2; D is ambiguous. Germline CDR1 and CDR2: MNHNS and SASEGT. The CDR3 loop spans 12 amino acids. V was clipped by 1 base and J by 5 bases, with 5 bases between them. The DNA for the CDR3 is TGTGCCAGCAGTGAAGAGCCATATGGCTACACCTTC. Translation: CASSEEPYGYTF.

This chain uses TRBV2 with TRBJ2-1; weak D call: TRBD2 (5 bases). Germline CDR1 reads SNHLY; CDR2 reads FYNNEI. Trimming left V 5 bases short and J 0 bases short, with 17 bases between. The CDR3 consists of 17 residues. CDR3 sequence (DNA): TGTGCCAGCAGTCAACCACTAGACACAAGCTCCTACAATGAGCAGTTCTTC. Protein sequence: CASSQPLDTSSYNEQFF.

This chain links TRBV9 with TRBJ2-3; D remains unclear. CDR3 length equals 15 residues. Trimming stripped 0 bases from V and 0 bases from J, with 8 bases between. Per germline, CDR1 SGDLS and CDR2 YYNGEE. CDR3 region: CASSVGLASTDTQYF. In DNA, the CDR3 is TGTGCCAGCAGCGTAGGGCTGGCTAGCACAGATACGCAGTATTTT.

The rearrangement joins TRBV28 to TRBJ2-3, with D possibly called TRBD1 or TRBD2 (6 bases each). Germline V CDR1 and CDR2: MDHEN, SYDVKM. This CDR3 has 15 residues. Trimming took off 4 bases at V and 0 bases at J, with 11 bases between the two ends. DNA for the CDR3: TGTGCCAGCAGTTCCGTAGGGGGGAGCACAGATACGCAGTATTTT. This translates into CASSSVGGSTDTQYF.

This clone was counted between two and nine times. The rearrangement links TRBV27 to TRBJ2-3; TRBD2 agrees at 8 bases. V trimming: 4 bases; J trimming: 6 bases; junction bases outside the gene matches: 6. Germline CDR1 and CDR2: MNHEY and SMNVEV (reference sequence). This CDR3 has 14 amino acids. DNA of the CDR3: TGTGCCAGCAGTTACAGCGGGAGTAGGGATACGCAGTATTTT. It specifies CASSYSGSRDTQYF.

The J gene is TRBJ2-2, the V gene TRBV29-1; the match to TRBD1 covers 9 bases. V lost 3 bases, J lost 3 bases, and 14 bases stayed unmatched. The germline gives CDR1 SQVTM, CDR2 ANQGSEA. The CDR3 runs to 18 residues. CDR3 sequence: CSVEGVRGQGAHTGELFF. The CDR3 DNA reads as TGCAGCGTTGAGGGGGTCCGGGGACAGGGCGCCCACACCGGGGAGCTGTTTTTT.

In its sample, this clone was seen a few times. This chain joins TRBV4-2 and TRBJ2-3, with 12 bases that match TRBD2. The germline gives CDR1 LGHNA, CDR2 YNFKEQ. The CDR3 length is 15 residues. V lost 5 bases to trimming and J lost 6 bases; unmatched junction nucleotides: 6. CDR3 residues: CASSYGLAGIDTQYF. CDR3 in DNA: TGTGCCAGCAGCTACGGACTAGCGGGAATCGATACGCAGTATTTT.

The chain couples TRBV28 to TRBJ1-3, with a weak D call TRBD1 (5 bases). The V and J ends lost 5 bases and 4 bases respectively, with 15 bases between them. The germline gives CDR1 MDHEN, CDR2 SYDVKM. The CDR3 is 15 amino acids. CDR3 nucleotide sequence: TGTGCCAGCAGTCCCCCGGGGGGAGGGGGAAACACCATATATTTT. Translated, it gives CASSPPGGGGNTIYF.

This clone qualifies as medium-sized. V is TRBV5-6 and J is TRBJ1-2; D possibly corresponds to TRBD1 (6 bases). This CDR3 is built from 13 residues. V was shortened by 0 bases and J by 7 bases, with 10 bases between the two germline ends. Per germline, CDR1 SGHDT and CDR2 YYEEEE. The CDR3: CASSLGQASGYTF. The CDR3 DNA reads as TGTGCCAGCAGCTTGGGACAGGCCTCTGGCTACACCTTC.

The chain recombines TRBV7-2 with TRBJ2-7; D is uncertain. From germline, CDR1 is SGHTA and CDR2 FQGNSA. The CDR3 has 12 amino acids. The V end was cut by 2 bases, the J end by 2 bases, with 4 bases between. The CDR3 region has the DNA TGTGCCAGCAGCTTACCAGCCTACGAGCAGTACTTC. Translating it yields CASSLPAYEQYF.

This clone occurred a few times. The chain combines TRBV19 with TRBJ2-7; D is ambiguous. Germline V gene data show CDR1 as LNHDA and CDR2 as SQIVND (reference sequence). This CDR3 has 13 amino acids. V lost 0 bases and J lost 6, with 9 bases in between. As DNA, the CDR3 is TGTGCCAGTAGTATAGACCGCGTGGGCGAGCAGTACTTC. This codes for CASSIDRVGEQYF.

The chain uses TRBV18 and TRBJ1-5, with D uncertain. V shed 3 bases and J shed 6 bases, with 3 bases lying between them. Germline CDR1 reads KGHSH; CDR2 reads LQKENI. This CDR3 has 11 amino acids. For the CDR3, the DNA is TGTGCCAGCTCACCTTCTCAGCCCCAGCATTTT. Protein: CASSPSQPQHF.

The chain employs TRBV6-5 and TRBJ2-1; D remains unclear. This CDR3 is built from 13 residues. The V gene lost 0 bases and the J gene lost 5 bases, with 5 bases spanning the gap. Germline V gives CDR1 MNHEY, CDR2 SVGAGI. CDR3 nucleotide sequence: TGTGCCAGCAGTTACTCGACGGACAATGAGCAGTTCTTC. It codes for CASSYSTDNEQFF.

The chain employs TRBV4-1 and TRBJ2-2; TRBD1 is a possible D gene (6 bases). This CDR3 is built from 14 residues. Germline lookup yields CDR1 MGHRA and CDR2 YSYEKL. Trimming removed 3 bases from V and 1 base from J, with 6 bases in between. The CDR3 region is CASSQGQNTGELFF. CDR3 in DNA: TGCGCCAGCAGCCAGGGACAGAACACCGGGGAGCTGTTTTTT.